This T cell receptor (beta chain) was documented in a study of cytomegalovirus exposure and HLA in healthy donors. Study background: From donors who were HLA-typed, an early data release held 80 million to 85 million unique TCRs. Study-wide results and caveats: A later analysis by the authors found several of the most significant clusters apparently linked to common viral pathogens. A highly shared variant cluster was judged a likely technical artifact.

Note on this clone: Its antigen is not known.

With 4 bases removed from V and 3 bases from J, the gap between germline ends came to 10 bases. Germline-derived CDR1 and CDR2 are MNHEY and SMNVEV (reference sequence). This CDR3 region has 15 residues. Researchers ran the PCR with 60 Vbeta and 13 Jbeta primers. Produced via immunoSEQ multiplex PCR; TCRdb's table is partial and in-frame only. This sample has 150,000 to 200,000 clones, with about 79% found just once. The chain employs TRBV27 and TRBJ2-6, with D perhaps matching TRBD1 (5 bases). The receptor comes from a man aged 45-65 years in good health and CMV-seropositive. Sequenced material: PBMCs. Written as DNA, the CDR3 is TGTGCCAGCAGTTCCCAGGGTATTGGGGCCAACGTCCTGACTTTC. It codes for CASSSQGIGANVLTF.